One T cell receptor (beta chain) is described in this entry. Its matching antigen is unknown. Germline values: CDR1 SGHTA, CDR2 FQGTGA. The CDR3 runs to 14 residues. V lost 1 base to trimming and J lost 6 bases, with 12 bases between them. The data stem from a study of shared clonotypes between healthy human individuals. Each PCR replicate from the sorted subsets contained 200 to 250 ng DNA, which is tens of thousands of T cell genomes. The assay was immunoSEQ multiplex PCR, and TCRdb's table has in-frame clones only and misses some. The sample has 2,500,000 or so clones, over 85% seen once. General study results and limits: Non-shared clonotypes had lower generation probabilities than clonotypes shared by all four sorted-subset donors. Specimens sampled were limited to blood, with tissue repertoires likely differing. Estimated richness values were generally larger in naive subsets than in memory subsets.

The clonotype comes from a man between 18 and 35 years old in good health. Some clones in this sample may be carry-over from other donors' samples. The material sequenced was naive CD4+ T cells from PBMCs. The subset: CD45RA+ positively selected. This chain connects TRBV7-3 to TRBJ1-1, with D maybe TRBD1 (5 bases). CDR3 region: CASSLIGTPSEAFF. The CDR3, as DNA: TGTGCCAGCAGCTTAATCGGGACGCCTTCTGAAGCTTTCTTT.